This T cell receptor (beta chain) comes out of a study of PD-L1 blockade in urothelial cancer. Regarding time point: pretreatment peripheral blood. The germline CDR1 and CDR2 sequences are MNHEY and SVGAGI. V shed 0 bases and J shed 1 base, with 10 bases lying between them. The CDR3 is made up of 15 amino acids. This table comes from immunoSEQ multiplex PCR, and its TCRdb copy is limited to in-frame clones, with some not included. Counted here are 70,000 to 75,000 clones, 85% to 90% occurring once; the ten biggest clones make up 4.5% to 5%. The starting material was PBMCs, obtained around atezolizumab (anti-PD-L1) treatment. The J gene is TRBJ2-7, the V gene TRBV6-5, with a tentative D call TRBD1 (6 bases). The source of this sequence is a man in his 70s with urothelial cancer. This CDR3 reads CASSYSTGGSYEQYF. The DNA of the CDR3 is TGTGCCAGCAGTTACTCGACAGGTGGATCCTACGAGCAGTACTTC.